This T cell receptor (beta chain) is from a study of T-cell reconstitution after alpha-beta-depleted transplantation in children. The CDR3 runs 14 residues. Germline loops: CDR1 SGHDN, CDR2 FVKESK. Trimming removed 2 bases at V and 3 bases at J, with 11 bases between. This clonotype has just a few counts. What it binds is not known. Unique molecular identifiers were incorporated into the prepared TCRbeta library. One entry per CDR3 protein results from TCRdb running MiXCR on the PCR reads. Here the sample spans hundreds of thousands of distinct CDR3 sequences, approximately 14% being singletons. Findings and limits, study-wide: Alpha-beta T cells about two months after transplant reportedly derived from several hundred expanded graft clones. From surviving recipient T cells and thymic progenitors came the high day-60 TCRbeta diversity observed in some patients. Newly generated T cells supplied most T-cell counts and diversity one year post-transplant.

This specimen consisted of PBMCs, obtained before TCRalphabeta/CD19-depleted stem cell transplant. The V and J genes are TRBV14 and TRBJ2-7; D is possibly TRBD1 or TRBD2 (5 bases each). This TCR was sampled from a girl aged 2-10 years with congenital amegakaryocytic thrombocytopenia, due to receive a stem cell transplant. DNA of the CDR3: TGTGCCAGCAGCCAACCGGGACGGCTCTACGAGCAGTACTTC. Translating gives CASSQPGRLYEQYF.